These 19 T cell receptor beta chains were sequenced from one sample in a study of cytotoxic CD8 clonotypes in ibrutinib-treated CLL. Assay used: immunoSEQ multiplex PCR; TCRdb lists only in-frame clones, some missing. The table includes about 130,000 clones, 75% to 85% detected once. Sequencing was performed on PBMCs, taken after 12 months of ibrutinib treatment. These receptors were obtained from a human donor with chronic lymphocytic leukemia.

V usage is TRBV18 and J usage is TRBJ2-7; the D is unclear. Germline values: CDR1 KGHSH, CDR2 LQKENI. The CDR3 contains 14 residues. Trimming pared 2 bases from V and 2 bases from J, leaving 10 bases between. The DNA for the CDR3 is TGTGCCAGCTCACCAGGTCAGCCTCCCTACGAGCAGTACTTC. Translation: CASSPGQPPYEQYF. Supplemented by reference TRBV18 and TRBJ2-7, the full variable domain reads NAGVMQNPRHLVRRRGQEARLRCSPMKGHSHVYWYRQLPEEGLKFMVYLQKENIIDESGMPKERFSAEFPKEGPSILRIQQVVRGDSAAYFCASSPGQPPYEQYFGPGTRLTVT.

The rearrangement links TRBV28 to TRBJ1-2, with 8 bases aligning to TRBD1. V shed 5 bases, J shed 7 bases, and the junction held 6 bases outside the gene matches. The CDR3 has 13 residues. Germline values: CDR1 MDHEN, CDR2 SYDVKM. The CDR3 DNA reads TGTGCCAGCAGTCCGACAGGGGTTTTTGGCTACACCTTC. Its protein product is CASSPTGVFGYTF.

CDR3 amino acids: CTSSWRRGPEAFF. The CDR3 nucleotides read TGCACCAGCAGTTGGAGGAGGGGCCCCGAAGCTTTCTTT. The chain joins TRBV1 to TRBJ1-1. TRBV1 counts as a pseudogene. This CDR3 region has 13 residues.

The J gene is TRBJ2-1, the V gene TRBV9; either TRBD1 or TRBD2 may supply D (5 bases each). Trimming pared 4 bases from V and 3 bases from J, leaving 14 bases between. In germline, CDR1 is SGDLS, CDR2 YYNGEE. This CDR3 has 15 amino acids. DNA for the CDR3: TGTGCCAGCAGCACCGGGGACCGACTCTACAATGAGCAGTTCTTC. Encoded protein: CASSTGDRLYNEQFF.

The chain uses TRBV4-1 and TRBJ2-7; a possible D gene is TRBD1 (5 bases). The germline V gene has CDR1 MGHRA and CDR2 YSYEKL. V lost 1 base and J lost 3, with 13 bases in between. This CDR3 region has 15 residues. Here the CDR3 DNA reads TGCGCCAGCAGCCAAGGCCCTACAGGATACTACGAGCAGTACTTC. It yields the protein CASSQGPTGYYEQYF.

The chain carries TRBV30 and TRBJ1-1; D remains unclear. CDR3 length equals 12 residues. V lost 3 bases and J 0 bases, leaving 5 bases between the germline ends. In germline, CDR1 is GTSNPN, CDR2 SVGIG (reference sequence). CDR3: CAWRLLNTEAFF. As DNA, the CDR3 is TGTGCCTGGAGATTACTGAACACTGAAGCTTTCTTT.

The J gene is TRBJ1-1, the V gene TRBV30, with D hard to call. V shed 3 bases and J shed 7 bases, with 12 bases lying between them. Germline V gene lookup returns CDR1 GTSNPN and CDR2 SVGIG (reference sequence). This CDR3 is built from 12 residues. For the CDR3, the DNA is TGTGCCTGGAGGGCGTCGCGGAGTGAAGCTTTCTTT. Amino acid sequence: CAWRASRSEAFF. Combining the CDR3 with reference TRBV30 and TRBJ1-1 gives the whole variable domain SQTIHQWPATLVQPVGSPLSLECTVEGTSNPNLYWYRQAAGRGLQLLFYSVGIGQISSEVPQNLSASRPQDRQFILSSKKLLLSDSGFYLCAWRASRSEAFFGQGTRLTVV.

The chain links TRBV15 to TRBJ2-1; D possibly corresponds to TRBD2 (5 bases). CDR1 is LNHNV, CDR2 YYDKDF, per germline (reference sequence). The ends were cut back, 1 base at V and 6 bases at J, with 10 bases in the middle. This CDR3 is built from 14 residues. CDR3 sequence (DNA): TGTGCCACCAGCAGAGTGGGAGTTCTCAATGAGCAGTTCTTC. Translation gives CATSRVGVLNEQFF.

The chain employs TRBV9 and TRBJ2-1, with a possible D match to TRBD1 (6 bases). Germline assignment: CDR1 SGDLS and CDR2 YYNGEE. With 0 bases removed from V and 4 bases from J, the gap between germline ends came to 14 bases. The CDR3 is 16 amino acids. CDR3 loop: CASSVGGRASYNEQFF. The CDR3 DNA follows: TGTGCCAGCAGCGTAGGGGGGCGGGCCTCATACAATGAGCAGTTCTTC.

This chain links TRBV4-3 with TRBJ1-5; D is unclear. CDR3 length: 13 amino acids. Germline V gives CDR1 LGHNA, CDR2 YSLEER. The V end lost 0 bases, the J end lost 5 bases, and 5 bases lay between the germline ends. The CDR3 DNA follows: TGCGCCAGCAGCCAAGACCCCCATCAGCCCCAGCATTTT. Its protein is CASSQDPHQPQHF.

This clone has a handful of counts. V is TRBV7-2 and J is TRBJ1-3; D gene unclear. This CDR3 spans 14 amino acids. The V end was cut by 0 bases, the J end by 4 bases, with 7 bases between. The germline gives CDR1 SGHTA, CDR2 FQGNSA. This chain's CDR3 is CASSLALGGNTIYF. As DNA, the CDR3 is TGTGCCAGCAGCTTAGCGCTAGGGGGAAACACCATATATTTT.

This clone came up a few times. The CDR3 coding sequence is TGTGCCTGGAGTCTCGGGACAAGCTATGGCTACACCTTC. As protein: CAWSLGTSYGYTF. The V call is TRBV30, the J call TRBJ1-2, with D maybe TRBD1 (6 bases). V gave up 2 bases and J gave up 4 bases, with 11 bases separating them. The CDR3 is 13 amino acids. Germline lookup yields CDR1 GTSNPN and CDR2 SVGIG (reference sequence).

Notes on this clone: A read error may account for a junction end that differs from germline. The chain couples TRBV7-7 to TRBJ2-1; 8 bases agree with TRBD2. From germline, CDR1 is SSHAT and CDR2 FNYEAQ (reference sequence). There are 15 residues in the CDR3. CDR3 region: CASSLGTSLLYEQFF. The CDR3 DNA sequence: TGTGCTAGCAGCTTAGGGACTAGTTTGCTGTATGAGCAGTTCTTC.

The rearrangement links TRBV4-1 to TRBJ2-1, with 7 bases aligning to TRBD2. V lost 8 bases to trimming and J lost 5 bases; unmatched junction nucleotides: 3. The germline gives CDR1 MGHRA, CDR2 YSYEKL. There are 12 residues in the CDR3. The CDR3 bases are TGCGCCAGCTGGGGGGGGGACAATGAGCAGTTCTTC. Its translation: CASWGGDNEQFF.

This clone was seen a few times. The chain employs TRBV13 and TRBJ2-7; D gene ambiguous. The V end lost 1 base, the J end lost 3 bases, and 4 bases lay between the germline ends. The germline V gene encodes CDR1 PRHDT and CDR2 FYEKMQ (reference sequence). The CDR3 consists of 12 residues. The DNA of the CDR3 is TGTGCCAGCAGCTTAGCAGGCTACGAGCAGTACTTC. Residues: CASSLAGYEQYF. The variable domain in full, completed from reference TRBV13 and TRBJ2-7, reads AAGVIQSPRHLIKEKRETATLKCYPIPRHDTVYWYQQGPGQDPQFLISFYEKMQSDKGSIPDRFSAQQFSDYHSELNMSSLELGDSALYFCASSLAGYEQYFGPGTRLTVT.

V and J are TRBV2 and TRBJ2-1; TRBD2 matches 8 bases. With V trimmed by 7 bases and J by 7 bases, 12 bases remained unmatched. Germline V lookup: CDR1 SNHLY, CDR2 FYNNEI. CDR3 length: 15 residues. The CDR3 DNA is TGTGCCAGCACAATAGCGGGACTAGGGGCAAATGAGCAGTTCTTC. This sequence encodes CASTIAGLGANEQFF.

In DNA form, the CDR3 reads TGTGCCAGCAAATCGGGGGCCAGCACAGATACGCAGTATTTT. Translating gives CASKSGASTDTQYF. This sequence joins TRBV6-6 and TRBJ2-3; the D gene could be TRBD1 or TRBD2 (6 bases each). The germline V gene encodes CDR1 MNHNY and CDR2 SVGAGI (reference sequence). The CDR3 runs to 14 residues. The V end lost 7 bases, the J end lost 0 bases, and 11 bases lay between the germline ends.

J is TRBJ1-5 and V is TRBV27, with TRBD1 identical over 10 bases. Germline V gene data show CDR1 as MNHEY and CDR2 as SMNVEV (reference sequence). V was clipped by 0 bases and J by 2 bases; unmatched bases: 4. The CDR3 totals 17 residues. CDR3 loop: CASSLSGTGVRNQPQHF. The CDR3 DNA follows: TGTGCCAGCAGTTTATCGGGGACAGGGGTGCGCAATCAGCCCCAGCATTTT.

CDR3: CASSLLAGVINEQFF. CDR3 nucleotide sequence: TGTGCCAGCAGCTTATTAGCGGGAGTGATTAATGAGCAGTTCTTC. This sequence joins TRBV11-1 and TRBJ2-1; 9 bases map to TRBD2. CDR1 is SGHAT, CDR2 FQDESV, per germline (reference sequence). V was clipped by 2 bases and J by 7 bases; unmatched bases: 6. The CDR3 runs to 15 residues.